This T cell receptor (beta chain) appears in the sequencing data of a study of shared clonotypes between healthy human individuals (dated by TCRdb to the early 2020s). A note on the overall study: The cohort comprised two women and a few men aged 18 to 49 years. For each donor, three plates each were used for CD4 naive and CD4 memory, two plates were used for CD8 naive, and one plate was used for CD8 memory. To estimate repertoire size and how much clonotypes are shared between individuals, the study performed deep sequencing of blood TCR repertoires from roughly five healthy adults. Different laboratories and diverse techniques were used to prepare libraries and sequence TCR repertoires, to increase sequencing depth and limit assay-specific biases. Per donor, leukapheresis produced somewhere between about 0.8 and 9 billion PBMCs.

Trimming accounts for 7 bases at V and 2 bases at J, while the number of junction bases matched to no gene is 10. The CDR3 covers 15 residues, taking in both the cysteine and the phenylalanine. The CDR3 DNA has 45 bases and is translated from base 1. CDR1 and CDR2 were assigned from the germline V gene (reference sequence) as PRHDT and FYEKMQ. The investigation overall reported the following: The genetic and exposure-history diversity represented was limited by the small number of donors. About 4.5% of naive CD4, roughly 3.6% of naive CD8, 2.3% of memory CD4, and about 0.4% of memory CD8 clonotypes were shared across several donors. Pairwise subsampling indicated that sequencing depth was expected to affect the degree of clonotype sharing among donors. Sampling was restricted to blood, and TCR repertoires in tissues likely differ from the TCR repertoires found in blood. Incomplete sequencing was indicated by rarefaction of sorted-subset datasets, despite the large sequencing depth. Larger estimated clonotype richness was generally found for naive subsets than for memory subsets. Clonotypes shared by all four sorted-subset donors showed higher generation probabilities than non-shared clonotypes.

Details on this clone: Its antigen is unknown. No much larger clone exists at a distance of one base, and base qualities are not known.

Using the deep immunoSEQ assay, TCR CDR3 regions were amplified from genomic DNA by multiplex PCR. Genomic DNA extracted from each cell subset was distributed evenly over all wells of several immunoSEQ 96-well plates, and each plate served as one replicate. Each replicate PCR for sorted subsets received around 210 ng genomic DNA, equal to about 30,000 T cell genomes. Purified libraries were quantified with a Qubit 3.0 fluorometer, sized on a Bioanalyzer 2100, and re-quantified with the KAPA Library Quantification kit. Every immunoSEQ 96-well plate was sequenced on a dedicated single-read 150-cycle Illumina NextSeq 550 flow cell. The study's processing was this. Because the immunoSEQ output included only junctional sequences and no quality scores, the filtering could not be the same as the filtering used for full-length reads. To assign V/J genes and CDR3, sequences were annotated using PyIR, a Python wrapper for IgBLAST v1.9, with IMGT germline references. Reads were removed for weak V/J assignments (E-value above 1e-6), missing CDR3, stop codons, out-of-frame junctions, or ambiguous translated residues. V3J clonotypes were defined by identical inferred V gene, J gene, and CDR3 amino acid sequence. The percentage overlap between two repertoires was calculated by dividing the number of shared unique clonotypes by the size of the smaller repertoire. RTK rarefaction, the Chao1 estimator, and Recon v2.1 estimates of unobserved clonotypes were used to assess repertoire richness. Generation probabilities for all TCRbeta clonotypes obtained by the gDNA method from several donors were computed using OLGA. Here the immuneACCESS table is served through TCRdb, limited to in-frame sequences with V and J called. Missing clones are a known gap in these copies; in checked studies unresolved V genes cover under half, and the rest lacks a known reason. V and J calls and clone size are given by that table; D and trimming were obtained from the DNA. This sample comprises under 1 million clones, nearly 95% of them detected only once. Under 30% of the sample is taken by the ten largest.

CD8 naive samples were CD45RO-negative cells positively selected for CCR7, giving a CD45RA+CCR7+ population that excluded TemRA cells. The donors were healthy, HIV-negative adults with no recently reported acute infections or vaccinations. Every donor was a Caucasian adult living in Nashville, Tennessee, USA. Blood was collected by leukapheresis, and PBMCs were isolated by Ficoll-Histopaque density gradient centrifugation and then cryopreserved in liquid nitrogen vapor phase. Purity and quantity of every magnetically sorted T cell population were checked by analytical flow cytometry. Genomic DNA was isolated from every sorted fraction and measured by UV absorbance on a Nanodrop 2000c.

The sequenced sample was naive CD8+ T cells sorted from blood. The intended sense of this specimen's cell subset or site label: CD45RA+CCR7+. In this chain, TRBV13 is recombined with TRBJ2-5; TRBD2 lines up with 7 middle nucleotides. The TCR sequence derives from a man in his thirties or forties in good health. The nucleotides are TGTGCCAGCACGGAAACCGGGACTAAGCAAGAGACCCAGTACTTC. It specifies CASTETGTKQETQYF.